The 8 T cell receptor beta chains below were found in one sample sequenced in a study of cytomegalovirus exposure and HLA in healthy donors. PCR was performed using 60 Vbeta and 13 Jbeta primers. The protocol was immunoSEQ multiplex PCR, while the TCRdb copy is restricted to in-frame clones and leaves out a portion. This sample carries 200,000 to 250,000 clones, 77% of them seen once, and the ten largest clones take approximately 2.6%. The material sequenced was PBMCs. All receptors derive from a woman aged 60-75 years in good health and CMV-seropositive.

The chain uses TRBV2 and TRBJ1-1; the D gene is possibly TRBD1 (6 bases). The ends were cut back, 6 bases at V and 1 base at J, with 9 bases in the middle. The CDR3 consists of 13 residues. Germline CDR1 SNHLY, CDR2 FYNNEI. As DNA, the CDR3 is TGTGCCAGCAGGAAGGGGGAGAACACTGAAGCTTTCTTT. Amino acid sequence: CASRKGENTEAFF.

The genes are TRBV5-1 and TRBJ2-2, with 9 bases identical to TRBD1. Trimming at V came to 4 bases and at J to 3 bases, leaving 7 bases not matched to a gene. The CDR3 consists of 16 residues. Germline loops: CDR1 SGHRS, CDR2 YFSETQ. CDR3 residues: CASSPTTGGYTGELFF. Written as DNA, the CDR3 is TGCGCCAGCAGCCCGACGACAGGGGGATACACCGGGGAGCTGTTTTTT.

The rearrangement joins TRBV11-1 to TRBJ1-2; the D is unclear. This CDR3 has 15 amino acids. Trimming took 3 bases from V and 1 from J, leaving 12 bases between them. Germline V gene data show CDR1 as SGHAT and CDR2 as FQDESV (reference sequence). The CDR3 spells CASSFSGGSNYGYTF. The CDR3, as DNA: TGTGCCAGCAGCTTCTCGGGAGGAAGTAACTATGGCTACACCTTC.

This chain connects TRBV19 to TRBJ2-5; weak D call: TRBD1 (6 bases). Per the germline V gene, CDR1 is LNHDA and CDR2 is SQIVND (reference sequence). V lost 5 bases and J lost 3, with 13 bases in between. This CDR3 spans 14 amino acids. CDR3 in DNA: TGTGCCAGTAGTCCTTGGAAGGGGGAAGAGACCCAGTACTTC. It specifies CASSPWKGEETQYF.

The J gene is TRBJ2-2, the V gene TRBV11-2, with 9 bases identical to TRBD1. CDR1 is SGHAT, CDR2 FQNNGV, per germline. With 5 bases clipped from V and 1 base from J, the junction kept 5 bases outside the gene matches. The length of the CDR3 is 16 residues. CDR3 bases: TGTGCCAGCAGCAACTGGGACAGGGAGAACACCGGGGAGCTGTTTTTT. This sequence encodes CASSNWDRENTGELFF. Complete variable domain (other parts from reference TRBV11-2 and TRBJ2-2): EAGVAQSPRYKIIEKRQSVAFWCNPISGHATLYWYQQILGQGPKLLIQFQNNGVVDDSQLPKDRFSAERLKGVDSTLKIQPAKLEDSAVYLCASSNWDRENTGELFFGEGSRLTVL.

CDR3 DNA sequence: TGTGCCAGCAGTTTACCGGCCGGGATGAGCTACACCTTC. It codes for CASSLPAGMSYTF. The rearrangement uses TRBV28 and TRBJ1-2; D is unresolved. The germline CDR1 and CDR2 sequences are MDHEN and SYDVKM. The CDR3 contains 13 residues. Trimming shortened V by 2 bases and J by 9 bases, and 13 bases separated the two germline ends.

The V call is TRBV9, the J call TRBJ2-3, with 8 bases fitting TRBD1. This CDR3 spans 15 amino acids. V lost 4 bases to trimming and J lost 2 bases; unmatched junction nucleotides: 6. Germline V gene lookup returns CDR1 SGDLS and CDR2 YYNGEE. The CDR3 spells CASSFRQGPTDTQYF. The CDR3 DNA reads as TGTGCCAGCAGCTTCAGACAGGGGCCCACAGATACGCAGTATTTT. The full variable domain, rest sourced from reference TRBV9 and TRBJ2-3, is DSGVTQTPKHLITATGQRVTLRCSPRSGDLSVYWYQQSLDQGLQFLIQYYNGEERAKGNILERFSAQQFPDLHSELNLSSLELGDSALYFCASSFRQGPTDTQYFGPGTRLTVL.

In its sample, this clone was seen once. V usage is TRBV5-4 and J usage is TRBJ2-5, with 12 bases aligning to TRBD2. The CDR3 contains 15 residues. The germline V gene encodes CDR1 SGHNT and CDR2 YYREEE (reference sequence). The trim removed 3 bases at V and 5 bases at J, leaving 5 bases unmatched. This chain's CDR3 is CASSSSGGAYETQYF. As DNA, the CDR3 is TGTGCCAGCAGCTCTAGCGGGGGGGCTTACGAGACCCAGTACTTC.